Shown below are 6 T cell receptor beta chains from a single sample sequenced in a study of blood T cell repertoires in COVID-19. Method: immunoSEQ multiplex PCR; TCRdb's copy keeps in-frame clones and lacks some. The sample includes 65,000 to 75,000 clones, nearly 90% of them seen just once. The source material was peripheral blood. The receptors here all came from a woman between 45 and 65 years old with active COVID-19.

This rearrangement joins TRBV2 to TRBJ1-2; D not certain. Looked up from germline, CDR1 is SNHLY and CDR2 is FYNNEI. This CDR3 region has 16 residues. Deletions cut 0 bases from V and 1 base from J, with 12 bases between. CDR3 nucleotides: TGTGCCAGCAGTGAAGCCGACCTAGCTTTTAACTATGGCTACACCTTC. Translation: CASSEADLAFNYGYTF.

The rearrangement joins TRBV5-4 to TRBJ2-7, with D perhaps matching TRBD2 (6 bases). The V and J ends lost 3 bases and 2 bases respectively, with 9 bases between them. The CDR3 is 13 residues long. The germline V gene encodes CDR1 SGHNT and CDR2 YYREEE (reference sequence). CDR3 DNA sequence: TGTGCCAGCAGCTCGGAGGGCGCCTACGAGCAGTACTTC. Its protein is CASSSEGAYEQYF.

The V call is TRBV25-1, the J call TRBJ1-1; 8 nucleotides align to TRBD1. V lost 5 bases and J lost 4; bases outside the gene matches: 3. The length of the CDR3 is 13 residues. Germline-derived CDR1 and CDR2 are MGHDK and SYGVNS. CDR3 nucleotides: TGTGCCAGCAGTTCGACAGGGGTCACTGAAGCTTTCTTT. Encoded protein: CASSSTGVTEAFF.

The chain combines TRBV5-1 with TRBJ2-4; a weak D match, TRBD1 (5 bases). The CDR3 extends over 16 amino acids. Germline-derived CDR1 and CDR2 are SGHRS and YFSETQ. Trimming pared 0 bases from V and 6 bases from J, leaving 16 bases between. CDR3 nucleotide sequence: TGCGCCAGCAGCTTGGTTCCAGGGAATTTGGGAAACATTCAGTACTTC. Protein sequence: CASSLVPGNLGNIQYF.

The V and J genes are TRBV23-1 and TRBJ2-1; possibly TRBD2 for D (5 bases). TRBV23-1 is marked as an open reading frame, function uncertain. The CDR3 extends over 17 amino acids. Trimming shortened V by 0 bases and J by 5 bases, and 17 bases separated the two germline ends. In DNA form, the CDR3 reads TGCGCCAGCAGTCAATCCCCGGATGAGGGTTTCCACAATGAGCAGTTCTTC. It codes for CASSQSPDEGFHNEQFF.

V gene TRBV30 combines with J gene TRBJ2-5; 12 positions match TRBD2. Per germline, CDR1 GTSNPN and CDR2 SVGIG (reference sequence). The J segment lost 10 bases and the V segment lost 5 bases, leaving 8 bases of the junction unmatched. The CDR3 totals 13 residues. CDR3 region: CAWEGLAGLGQYF. The CDR3 DNA follows: TGTGCCTGGGAAGGACTAGCGGGACTGGGCCAGTACTTC.